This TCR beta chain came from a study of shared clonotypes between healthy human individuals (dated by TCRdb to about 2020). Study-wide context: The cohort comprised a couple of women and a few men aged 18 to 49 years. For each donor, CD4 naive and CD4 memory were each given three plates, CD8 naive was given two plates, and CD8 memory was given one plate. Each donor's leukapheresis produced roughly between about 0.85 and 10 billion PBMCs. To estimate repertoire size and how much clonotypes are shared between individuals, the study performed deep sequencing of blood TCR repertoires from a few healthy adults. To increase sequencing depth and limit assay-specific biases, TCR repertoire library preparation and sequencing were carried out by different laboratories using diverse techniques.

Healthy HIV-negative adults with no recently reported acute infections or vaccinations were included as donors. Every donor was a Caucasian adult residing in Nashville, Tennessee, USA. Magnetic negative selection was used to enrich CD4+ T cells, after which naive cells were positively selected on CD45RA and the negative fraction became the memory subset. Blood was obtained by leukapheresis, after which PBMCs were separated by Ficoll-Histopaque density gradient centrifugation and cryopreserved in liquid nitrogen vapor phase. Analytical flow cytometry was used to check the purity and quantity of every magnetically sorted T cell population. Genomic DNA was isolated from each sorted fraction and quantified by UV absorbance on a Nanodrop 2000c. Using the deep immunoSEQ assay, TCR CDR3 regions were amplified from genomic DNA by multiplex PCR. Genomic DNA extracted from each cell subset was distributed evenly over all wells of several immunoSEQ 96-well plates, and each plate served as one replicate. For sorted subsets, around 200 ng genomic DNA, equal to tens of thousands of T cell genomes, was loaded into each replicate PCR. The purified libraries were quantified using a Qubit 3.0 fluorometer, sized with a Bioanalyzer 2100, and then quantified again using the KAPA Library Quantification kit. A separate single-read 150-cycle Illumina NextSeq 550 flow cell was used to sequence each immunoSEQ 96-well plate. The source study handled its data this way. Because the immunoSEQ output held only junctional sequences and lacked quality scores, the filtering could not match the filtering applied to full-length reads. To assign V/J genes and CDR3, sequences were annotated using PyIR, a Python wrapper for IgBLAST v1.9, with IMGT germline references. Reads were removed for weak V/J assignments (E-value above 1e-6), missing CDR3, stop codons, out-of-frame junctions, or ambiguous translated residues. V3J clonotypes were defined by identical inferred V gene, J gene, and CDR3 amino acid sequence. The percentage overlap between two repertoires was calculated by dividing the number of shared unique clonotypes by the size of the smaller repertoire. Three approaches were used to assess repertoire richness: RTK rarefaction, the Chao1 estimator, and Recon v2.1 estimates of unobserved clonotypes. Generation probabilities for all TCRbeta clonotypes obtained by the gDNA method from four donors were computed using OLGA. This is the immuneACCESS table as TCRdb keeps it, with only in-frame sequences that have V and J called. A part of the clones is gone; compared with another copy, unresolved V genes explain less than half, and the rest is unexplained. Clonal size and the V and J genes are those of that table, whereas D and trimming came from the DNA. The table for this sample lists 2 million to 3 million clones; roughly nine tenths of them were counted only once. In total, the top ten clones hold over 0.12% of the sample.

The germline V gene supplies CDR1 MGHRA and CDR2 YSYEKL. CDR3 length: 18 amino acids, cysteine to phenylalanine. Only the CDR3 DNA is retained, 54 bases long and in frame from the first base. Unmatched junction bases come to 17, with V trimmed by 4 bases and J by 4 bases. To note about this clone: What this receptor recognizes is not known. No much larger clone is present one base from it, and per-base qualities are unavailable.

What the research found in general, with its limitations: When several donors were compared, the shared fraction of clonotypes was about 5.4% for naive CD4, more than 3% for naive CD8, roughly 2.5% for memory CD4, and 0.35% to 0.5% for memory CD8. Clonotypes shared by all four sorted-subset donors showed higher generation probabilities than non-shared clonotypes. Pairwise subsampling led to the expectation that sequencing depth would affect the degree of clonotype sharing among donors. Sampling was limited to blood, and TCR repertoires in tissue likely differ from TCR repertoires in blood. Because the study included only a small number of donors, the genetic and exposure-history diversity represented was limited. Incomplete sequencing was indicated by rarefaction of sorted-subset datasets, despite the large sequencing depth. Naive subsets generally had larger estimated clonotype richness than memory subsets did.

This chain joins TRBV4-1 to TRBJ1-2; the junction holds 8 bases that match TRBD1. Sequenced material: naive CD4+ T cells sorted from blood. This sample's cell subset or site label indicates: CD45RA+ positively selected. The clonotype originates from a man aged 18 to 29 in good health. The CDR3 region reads CASSRTTGQGPVLYGYTF. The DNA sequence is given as TGCGCCAGCAGCCGAACAACCGGACAGGGACCTGTCCTCTATGGCTACACCTTC.